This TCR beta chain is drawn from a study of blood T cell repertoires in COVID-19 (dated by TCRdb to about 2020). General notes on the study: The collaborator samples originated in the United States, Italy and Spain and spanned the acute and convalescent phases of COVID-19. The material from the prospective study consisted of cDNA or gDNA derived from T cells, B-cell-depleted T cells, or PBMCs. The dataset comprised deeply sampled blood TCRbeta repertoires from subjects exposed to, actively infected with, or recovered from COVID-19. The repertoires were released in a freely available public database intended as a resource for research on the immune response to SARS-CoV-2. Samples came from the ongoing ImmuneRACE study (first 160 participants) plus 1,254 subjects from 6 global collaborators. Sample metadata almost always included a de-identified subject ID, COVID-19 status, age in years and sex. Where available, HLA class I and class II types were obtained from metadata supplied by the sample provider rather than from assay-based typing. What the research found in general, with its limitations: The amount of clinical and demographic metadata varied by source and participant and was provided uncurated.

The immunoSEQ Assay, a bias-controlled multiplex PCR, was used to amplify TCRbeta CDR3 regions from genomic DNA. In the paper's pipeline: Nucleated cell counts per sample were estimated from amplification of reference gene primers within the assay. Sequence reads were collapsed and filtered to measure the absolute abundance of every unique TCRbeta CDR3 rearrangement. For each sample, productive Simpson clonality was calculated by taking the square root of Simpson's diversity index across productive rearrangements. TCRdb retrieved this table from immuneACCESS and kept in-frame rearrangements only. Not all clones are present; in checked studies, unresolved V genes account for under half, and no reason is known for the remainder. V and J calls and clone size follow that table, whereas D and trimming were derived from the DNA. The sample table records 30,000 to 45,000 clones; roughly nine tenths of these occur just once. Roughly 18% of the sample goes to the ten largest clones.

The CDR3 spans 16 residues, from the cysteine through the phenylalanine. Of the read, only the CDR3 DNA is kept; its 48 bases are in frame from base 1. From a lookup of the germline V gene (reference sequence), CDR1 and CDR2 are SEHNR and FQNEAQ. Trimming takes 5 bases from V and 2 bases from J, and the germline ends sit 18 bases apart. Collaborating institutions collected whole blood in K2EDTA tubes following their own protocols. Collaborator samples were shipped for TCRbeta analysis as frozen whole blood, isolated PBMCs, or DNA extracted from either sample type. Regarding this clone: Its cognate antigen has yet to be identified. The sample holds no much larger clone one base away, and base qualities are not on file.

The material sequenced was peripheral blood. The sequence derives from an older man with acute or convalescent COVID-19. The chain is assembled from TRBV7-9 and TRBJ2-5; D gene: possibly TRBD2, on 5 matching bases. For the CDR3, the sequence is CASSRRARGLQETQYF. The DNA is TGTGCCAGCAGCCGTCGAGCCCGCGGGCTTCAAGAGACCCAGTACTTC.